Following are 24 T cell receptor beta chains from one sample sequenced in a study of shared clonotypes between healthy human individuals. The protocol was immunoSEQ multiplex PCR, while the TCRdb copy is restricted to in-frame clones and leaves out a portion. This table holds a few million clones, around nine tenths found once. Sequenced input: naive CD4+ T cells sorted from blood. Subset reported: CD45RA+ positively selected. The source is a man aged 18 to 35 in good health.

CDR3 in amino acids: CASWRGVGYGYTF. In DNA, the CDR3 is TGTGCCAGTTGGCGGGGGGTAGGCTATGGCTACACCTTC. The gene calls are TRBV6-5 and TRBJ1-2, with a weak D call TRBD1 (5 bases). Germline loops: CDR1 MNHEY, CDR2 SVGAGI. Trimming stripped 9 bases from V and 4 bases from J, with 15 bases between. CDR3 length equals 13 residues.

V and J are TRBV4-1 and TRBJ2-3; no clear D gene. Trimming took off 3 bases at V and 3 bases at J, with 10 bases between the two ends. The length of the CDR3 is 14 residues. CDR1 and CDR2 (germline): MGHRA, YSYEKL. This CDR3 reads CASSQGIATDTQYF. In DNA form, the CDR3 reads TGCGCCAGCAGCCAGGGGATAGCAACAGATACGCAGTATTTT.

This clone has more than one count but fewer than ten. This rearrangement joins TRBV30 to TRBJ1-5; D not certain. V was clipped by 0 bases and J by 4 bases, with 10 bases between them. From germline, CDR1 is GTSNPN and CDR2 SVGIG (reference sequence). The CDR3 consists of 14 residues. The CDR3 sequence: CAWSVLSENQPQHF. In DNA form, the CDR3 reads TGTGCCTGGAGTGTATTAAGTGAAAATCAGCCCCAGCATTTT.

The chain links TRBV6-1 to TRBJ1-1, with TRBD1 as a possible D gene (6 bases). The CDR3 runs 16 residues. V lost 3 bases and J lost 1, with 15 bases in between. Germline CDR1 MNHNS, CDR2 SASEGT. DNA of the CDR3: TGTGCCAGCAGTGATGGGACTCAGGGACAGAACACTGAAGCTTTCTTT. Its protein is CASSDGTQGQNTEAFF.

This clone was counted only a few times. The CDR3 nucleotides are TGTGCCACAGCAACAGGGAACACTGAAGCTTTCTTT. This gives the protein CATATGNTEAFF. V and J are TRBV10-3 and TRBJ1-1; maybe TRBD1 (5 bases). Deletions cut 10 bases from V and 1 base from J, with 10 bases between. The CDR3 contains 12 residues. In germline, CDR1 is ENHRY, CDR2 SYGVKD.

The V and J genes are TRBV6-5 and TRBJ2-1, with 7 bases matching TRBD2. V shed 7 bases and J 9 bases; nucleotides not matched to a gene: 12. The CDR3 loop spans 14 amino acids. The germline gives CDR1 MNHEY, CDR2 SVGAGI. CDR3 sequence (DNA): TGTGCCAGCACCCGAGCGGGAACCGTCTCTGAGCAGTTCTTC. This encodes CASTRAGTVSEQFF.

The chain employs TRBV5-1 and TRBJ2-7; D possibly corresponds to TRBD2 (5 bases). CDR1 and CDR2 from the germline V gene are SGHRS and YFSETQ. The CDR3 is 15 amino acids. The V end was cut by 0 bases, the J end by 6 bases, with 16 bases between. The CDR3 loop reads CASSLDPGKLSEQYF. The DNA of the CDR3 is TGCGCCAGCAGCTTGGACCCGGGAAAACTCTCCGAGCAGTACTTC.

This chain links TRBV30 with TRBJ2-2; 16 nucleotides line up with TRBD2. The CDR3 covers 17 residues. Trimming cost V 3 bases and J 0 bases; bases outside gene matches: 1. The V gene's germline CDR1 is GTSNPN and CDR2 SVGIG (reference sequence). CDR3 nucleotide sequence: TGTGCCTGGAGCGGGACTAGCGGGAGGGCGAACACCGGGGAGCTGTTTTTT. Residues: CAWSGTSGRANTGELFF.

This sequence joins TRBV9 and TRBJ2-7, with TRBD1 matching 9 bases. J lost 3 bases, V lost 3 bases, and 7 bases had no gene match. In germline, CDR1 is SGDLS, CDR2 YYNGEE. The CDR3 runs to 15 residues. CDR3 sequence: CASSAGQGSDYEQYF. In DNA form, the CDR3 reads TGTGCCAGCAGCGCGGGACAGGGAAGCGACTACGAGCAGTACTTC. Full variable domain (rest looked up from reference TRBV9 and TRBJ2-7): DSGVTQTPKHLITATGQRVTLRCSPRSGDLSVYWYQQSLDQGLQFLIQYYNGEERAKGNILERFSAQQFPDLHSELNLSSLELGDSALYFCASSAGQGSDYEQYFGPGTRLTVT.

Note on this clone: The sample has other DNA sequences that encode this CDR3 too. This chain uses TRBV6-1 with TRBJ1-3; D may be TRBD1 (5 bases). Germline CDR1 reads MNHNS; CDR2 reads SASEGT. This CDR3 has 15 residues. V was shortened by 6 bases and J by 0 bases, with 12 bases between the two germline ends. CDR3: CASSAGPGSGNTIYF. CDR3 in DNA: TGTGCCAGCAGCGCAGGGCCAGGCTCTGGAAACACCATATATTTT.

Note on this clone: Other DNA sequences from this sample encode an identical CDR3 as well. This sequence joins TRBV5-1 and TRBJ2-7; D is perhaps TRBD1 (6 bases). The CDR3 spans 15 residues. Trimming took 0 bases from V and 2 from J, leaving 12 bases between them. Germline values: CDR1 SGHRS, CDR2 YFSETQ. The CDR3 DNA reads TGCGCCAGCAGCTTGGCCTCAGGGGTTCCCTACGAGCAGTACTTC. Translation: CASSLASGVPYEQYF. Full variable domain (remainder filled in from reference TRBV5-1 and TRBJ2-7): KAGVTQTPRYLIKTRGQQVTLSCSPISGHRSVSWYQQTPGQGLQFLFEYFSETQRNKGNFPGRFSGRQFSNSRSEMNVSTLELGDSALYLCASSLASGVPYEQYFGPGTRLTVT.

Turning to this clone: Different DNA sequences within this sample yield the same CDR3. This chain uses TRBV11-2 with TRBJ2-5; D is uncertain. With 5 bases removed from V and 2 bases from J, the gap between germline ends came to 6 bases. The CDR3 is made up of 12 amino acids. The germline V gene encodes CDR1 SGHAT and CDR2 FQNNGV. In nucleotides, the CDR3 is TGTGCCAGCAGCCCGGGTCAAGAGACCCAGTACTTC. This gives the protein CASSPGQETQYF.

The chain combines TRBV6-1 with TRBJ2-7; 8 bases match TRBD1. J gave up 4 bases and V 8 bases, and 7 bases lay outside the gene matches. Germline lookup yields CDR1 MNHNS and CDR2 SASEGT. This CDR3 has 13 amino acids. The CDR3: CASQDRVGYEQYF. The CDR3 nucleotides read TGTGCCAGCCAGGACAGGGTCGGGTACGAGCAGTACTTC.

This clone was counted once. The chain has TRBV7-9 and TRBJ2-5; tentatively, D is TRBD1 (6 bases). The J call may be faulty, since TRBJ2-7 better matches the DNA end. CDR3 length: 15 residues. Germline loops: CDR1 SEHNR, CDR2 FQNEAQ (reference sequence). CDR3 region: CASSRRQDSSYEQYF. The CDR3 region has the DNA TGTGCCAGCAGCCGTCGACAGGACAGCTCCTACGAGCAGTACTTC.

The V and J genes are TRBV14 and TRBJ2-7; the D gene is possibly TRBD2 (5 bases). Germline V gene data show CDR1 as SGHDN and CDR2 as FVKESK. The CDR3 totals 16 residues. V lost 1 base, J lost 1 base, and 14 bases lay in between. CDR3 protein: CASSQVSFSGSYEQYF. CDR3 DNA sequence: TGTGCCAGCAGCCAAGTCTCGTTTTCGGGATCCTACGAGCAGTACTTC.

This chain links TRBV19 with TRBJ2-2; 7 bases map to TRBD2. The germline CDR1 and CDR2 sequences are LNHDA and SQIVND (reference sequence). The CDR3 totals 15 residues. After removal of 3 bases from V and 7 bases from J, the junction contained 8 bases not matched to a gene. This CDR3 is CASSIFGEGGGELFF. The DNA for the CDR3 is TGTGCCAGTAGTATCTTCGGGGAGGGAGGCGGGGAGCTGTTTTTT.

Of note for this clone: Distinct nucleotide sequences in the sample also encode this CDR3. The chain is built from TRBV7-9 and TRBJ2-7; maybe TRBD2 (5 bases). This CDR3 is built from 13 residues. V lost 5 bases, J lost 0 bases, and 8 bases lay in between. Germline values: CDR1 SEHNR, CDR2 FQNEAQ (reference sequence). The CDR3 is CASSTRDSYEQYF. The CDR3 coding sequence is TGTGCCAGCAGCACCCGGGACTCCTACGAGCAGTACTTC. Full variable domain (rest looked up from reference TRBV7-9 and TRBJ2-7): DTGVSQNPRHKITKRGQNVTFRCDPISEHNRLYWYRQTLGQGPEFLTYFQNEAQLEKSRLLSDRFSAERPKGSFSTLEIQRTEQGDSAMYLCASSTRDSYEQYFGPGTRLTVT.

The chain couples TRBV7-2 to TRBJ2-2; TRBD2 is a possible D gene (5 bases). The length of the CDR3 is 15 residues. V shed 2 bases and J shed 6 bases, with 13 bases lying between them. Looked up from germline, CDR1 is SGHTA and CDR2 is FQGNSA. The DNA of the CDR3 is TGTGCCAGCAGCTTAATACTCAGCGGTTCCGGGGAGCTGTTTTTT. It specifies CASSLILSGSGELFF. Full variable domain (remainder filled in from reference TRBV7-2 and TRBJ2-2): GAGVSQSPSNKVTEKGKDVELRCDPISGHTALYWYRQSLGQGLEFLIYFQGNSAPDKSGLPSDRFSAERTGGSVSTLTIQRTQQEDSAVYLCASSLILSGSGELFFGEGSRLTVL.

The CDR3 region is CASSPGGLWSEKLFF. DNA of the CDR3: TGTGCCAGTAGTCCAGGGGGCCTGTGGTCTGAAAAACTGTTTTTT. The chain links TRBV19 to TRBJ1-4; TRBD1 aligns across 8 bases. Germline V CDR1 and CDR2: LNHDA, SQIVND (reference sequence). Trimming took 5 bases from V and 7 from J; bases not matched to a gene: 9. The CDR3 extends over 15 amino acids.

On this clone: The sample contains more than one DNA sequence encoding this CDR3. The genes are TRBV5-1 and TRBJ2-3; D unresolved. CDR3 length: 15 residues. V was shortened by 4 bases and J by 0 bases, with 12 bases between the two germline ends. Germline V CDR1 and CDR2: SGHRS, YFSETQ. The CDR3 region is CASSLDGSSTDTQYF. DNA of the CDR3: TGCGCCAGCAGCCTCGACGGTTCTAGCACAGATACGCAGTATTTT.

The CDR3 nucleotides read TGTGCCAGCAGCTTGGCGAGACCCTCCTACAATGAGCAGTTCTTC. This gives the protein CASSLARPSYNEQFF. This chain connects TRBV11-2 to TRBJ2-1; the D is unclear. Trimming pared 3 bases from V and 0 bases from J, leaving 9 bases between. The germline CDR1 and CDR2 sequences are SGHAT and FQNNGV. The CDR3 consists of 15 residues.

This chain uses TRBV2 with TRBJ1-4; tentative D call: TRBD1 (5 bases). The V gene's germline CDR1 is SNHLY and CDR2 FYNNEI. CDR3 length equals 16 residues. The V gene lost 6 bases and the J gene lost 0 bases, with 14 bases spanning the gap. The chain's CDR3 is CASRDPPGATNEKLFF. CDR3 in DNA: TGTGCCAGCAGGGATCCCCCGGGGGCAACTAATGAAAAACTGTTTTTT.

This clone showed up just once. The J gene is TRBJ1-6, the V gene TRBV6-1, with TRBD1 identical over 9 bases. After removal of 2 bases from V and 7 bases from J, the junction contained 3 bases not matched to a gene. The germline V gene has CDR1 MNHNS and CDR2 SASEGT. The length of the CDR3 is 15 residues. The CDR3 DNA is TGTGCCAGCAGTGAACTGGGACAGGGAAATTCACCCCTCCACTTT. Its translation: CASSELGQGNSPLHF.

The rearrangement joins TRBV9 to TRBJ2-2; no reliable D call. The CDR3 contains 15 residues. Germline V gene sequence: CDR1 SGDLS, CDR2 YYNGEE. V was clipped by 2 bases and J by 2 bases, with 10 bases between them. CDR3 in DNA: TGTGCCAGCAGCGTTTTCTCCTCAAACACCGGGGAGCTGTTTTTT. It translates to CASSVFSSNTGELFF.